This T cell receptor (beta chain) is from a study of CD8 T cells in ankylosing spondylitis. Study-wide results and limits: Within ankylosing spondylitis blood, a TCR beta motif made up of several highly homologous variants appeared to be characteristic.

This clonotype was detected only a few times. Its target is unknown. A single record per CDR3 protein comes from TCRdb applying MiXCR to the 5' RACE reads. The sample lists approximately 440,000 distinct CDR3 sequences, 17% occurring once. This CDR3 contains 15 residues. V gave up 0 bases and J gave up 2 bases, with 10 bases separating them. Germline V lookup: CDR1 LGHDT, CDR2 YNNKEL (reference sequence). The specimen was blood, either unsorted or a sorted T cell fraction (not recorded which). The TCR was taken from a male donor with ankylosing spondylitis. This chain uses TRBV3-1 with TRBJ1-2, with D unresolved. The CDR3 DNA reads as TGTGCCAGCAGCCAAGATTGGGCCGAGAACTATGGCTACACCTTC. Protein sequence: CASSQDWAENYGYTF.